These 25 T cell receptor beta chains share one sample of origin, sequenced in a study of T cell responses to AZD1222 COVID-19 vaccine. This table comes from immunoSEQ multiplex PCR, and its TCRdb copy is limited to in-frame clones, with some not included. The data show approximately 100,000 clones, about 85% seen once. The source was peripheral blood, collected 28 days after the second AZD1222 dose. The receptors stem from an adult who received the AZD1222 COVID-19 vaccine.

This chain joins TRBV18 and TRBJ1-1; D is possibly TRBD1 (5 bases). CDR3 length: 13 amino acids. The V end lost 2 bases, the J end lost 1 base, and 5 bases lay between the germline ends. Germline CDR1 KGHSH, CDR2 LQKENI. The CDR3: CASSPGTNTEAFF. The CDR3 bases are TGTGCCAGCTCACCAGGGACGAACACTGAAGCTTTCTTT.

This chain connects TRBV19 to TRBJ1-2; 7 bases match TRBD1. The ends lost 7 bases at V and 3 bases at J; junction bases unmatched: 20. Germline V gene sequence: CDR1 LNHDA, CDR2 SQIVND (reference sequence). CDR3 length equals 18 residues. CDR3: CASIKRTQQGRNDYGYTF. CDR3 nucleotides: TGTGCCAGTATCAAACGAACACAACAGGGGAGAAACGACTATGGCTACACCTTC.

The chain recombines TRBV7-3 with TRBJ2-1, with TRBD2 matching 13 bases. The V segment lost 1 base and the J segment 7 bases; nucleotides outside the gene matches: 1. CDR1 and CDR2 (germline): SGHTA, FQGTGA. The CDR3 sequence is 15 residues long. CDR3: CASSLKLAGGNEQFF. CDR3 bases: TGTGCCAGCAGCTTAAAACTAGCGGGAGGGAATGAGCAGTTCTTC.

The chain has TRBV11-2 and TRBJ2-2; D is unresolved. The germline V and J ends were trimmed by 2 bases and 0 bases, with 1 base remaining between them. CDR3 length: 13 residues. Germline CDR1 SGHAT, CDR2 FQNNGV. CDR3 loop: CASSLPNTGELFF. The CDR3 nucleotides are TGTGCCAGCAGCTTACCGAACACCGGGGAGCTGTTTTTT.

The table lists this clone with a few counts. The chain combines TRBV25-1 with TRBJ1-6; 7 positions agree with TRBD1. Germline V lookup: CDR1 MGHDK, CDR2 SYGVNS. The CDR3 totals 15 residues. J gave up 8 bases and V 7 bases, and 11 bases lay outside the gene matches. In nucleotides, the CDR3 is TGTGCCAGCATTGGTGGGGACAGCCTCTATTCACCCCTCCACTTT. Translated, it gives CASIGGDSLYSPLHF.

The J gene is TRBJ1-3, the V gene TRBV28; no clear D gene. V was pared by 3 bases and J by 0 bases, with 9 bases between. Germline assignment: CDR1 MDHEN and CDR2 SYDVKM. The CDR3 has 15 amino acids. The CDR3 protein is CASSFRVISGNTIYF. The CDR3 DNA follows: TGTGCCAGCAGTTTTAGGGTAATCTCTGGAAACACCATATATTTT.

V usage is TRBV9 and J usage is TRBJ2-1, with D possibly being TRBD2 (5 bases). Germline assignment: CDR1 SGDLS and CDR2 YYNGEE. Trimming took 0 bases from V and 1 from J, leaving 11 bases between them. The CDR3 loop spans 16 amino acids. The DNA for the CDR3 is TGTGCCAGCAGCGTAGTAGTTTTAGCGTCCTACAATGAGCAGTTCTTC. Translating gives CASSVVVLASYNEQFF.

V usage is TRBV3-1 (or the pseudogene TRBV3-2) and J usage is TRBJ2-7; 7 nucleotides line up with TRBD1. V dropped 0 bases and J dropped 0; count of bases not matched to a gene: 5. Per germline, CDR1 LGHDT and CDR2 YNNKEL (reference sequence). The CDR3 covers 16 residues. CDR3 sequence: CASSQENGQASYEQYF. Here the CDR3 DNA reads TGTGCCAGCAGCCAAGAAAACGGACAGGCCTCCTACGAGCAGTACTTC.

V and J are TRBV3-1 (or the pseudogene TRBV3-2) and TRBJ2-3; D call uncertain. The CDR3 has 15 amino acids. CDR1 and CDR2 from the germline V gene are LGHDT and YNNKEL (reference sequence). With 0 bases removed from V and 0 bases from J, the gap between germline ends came to 7 bases. CDR3 amino acids: CASSQDTSSTDTQYF. The CDR3 nucleotides read TGTGCCAGCAGCCAAGATACAAGTAGCACAGATACGCAGTATTTT.

This chain connects TRBV5-4 to TRBJ2-7, with 11 bases that match TRBD2. V shed 6 bases and J 4 bases; nucleotides not matched to a gene: 9. This CDR3 region has 15 residues. CDR1 and CDR2 (germline): SGHNT, YYREEE (reference sequence). The CDR3 reads CASNSPGLAVYEQYF. For the CDR3, the DNA is TGTGCCAGCAACTCACCGGGACTAGCGGTATACGAGCAGTACTTC.

The chain recombines TRBV6-5 with TRBJ2-3; the match to TRBD2 covers 8 bases. The germline gives CDR1 MNHEY, CDR2 SVGAGI. The V segment lost 7 bases and the J segment 6 bases; nucleotides outside the gene matches: 3. The CDR3 contains 12 residues. The DNA for the CDR3 is TGTGCCAGCATGTCTAGCGGGGATACGCAGTATTTT. This sequence encodes CASMSSGDTQYF.

This clone was recorded a few times. The rearrangement links TRBV12-3 or TRBV12-4 to TRBJ2-1; TRBD2 might be the D (5 bases). The CDR3 runs 12 residues. Deletions cut 3 bases from V and 7 bases from J, with 7 bases between. CDR3 residues: CASSFRDNEQFF. The CDR3 nucleotides read TGTGCCAGCAGTTTCCGGGATAATGAGCAGTTCTTC.

V gene TRBV24-1 combines with J gene TRBJ2-1; no reliable D call. The CDR3 totals 13 residues. In germline, CDR1 is KGHDR, CDR2 SFDVKD. The germline V and J ends were trimmed by 5 bases and 3 bases, with 7 bases remaining between them. CDR3 nucleotide sequence: TGTGCCACCAGTGCGTCGTACTACAATGAGCAGTTCTTC. Encoded protein: CATSASYYNEQFF.

This clone was found once. The CDR3 loop is CASSIDHLAKNIQYF. Written as DNA, the CDR3 is TGTGCCAGTAGTATAGACCACTTAGCCAAAAACATTCAGTACTTC. The rearrangement links TRBV19 to TRBJ2-4; D is uncertain. CDR1 is LNHDA and CDR2 is SQIVND in the germline V gene (reference sequence). The CDR3 contains 15 residues. V was shortened by 0 bases and J by 0 bases, with 6 bases between the two germline ends.

The rearrangement joins TRBV3-1 (or the pseudogene TRBV3-2) to TRBJ1-2; a possible D gene is TRBD1 (5 bases). The germline V gene encodes CDR1 LGHDT and CDR2 YNNKEL (reference sequence). Trimming stripped 3 bases from V and 4 bases from J, with 9 bases between. The CDR3 extends over 13 amino acids. The CDR3 nucleotides are TGTGCCAGCAGCCAGCGACAGTCCTATGGCTACACCTTC. It translates to CASSQRQSYGYTF.

The V gene is TRBV18, the J gene TRBJ2-7, with 10 bases matching TRBD2. In germline, CDR1 is KGHSH, CDR2 LQKENI. This CDR3 region has 14 residues. V lost 5 bases, J lost 9 bases, and 10 bases stayed unmatched. CDR3 in DNA: TGTGCCAGCTCAGCCGGGACTAGCGACCGATCGCAGTACTTC. This codes for CASSAGTSDRSQYF.

This chain links TRBV3-1 (or the pseudogene TRBV3-2) with TRBJ1-1; D gene uncertain. The V end was cut by 1 base, the J end by 10 bases, with 7 bases between. The germline V gene encodes CDR1 LGHDT and CDR2 YNNKEL (reference sequence). CDR3 length: 11 amino acids. The CDR3 reads CASSQGSGAFF. The DNA of the CDR3 is TGTGCCAGCAGCCAAGGGTCAGGAGCTTTCTTT.

The chain recombines TRBV4-1 with TRBJ2-1; 13 bases line up with TRBD2. The CDR3 has 16 amino acids. Germline assignment: CDR1 MGHRA and CDR2 YSYEKL. After removal of 0 bases from V and 9 bases from J, the junction contained 5 bases not matched to a gene. This chain's CDR3 is CASSQEGLAGVSEQFF. The CDR3 region has the DNA TGCGCCAGCAGCCAAGAAGGACTAGCGGGAGTATCTGAGCAGTTCTTC.

The V and J genes are TRBV24-1 and TRBJ2-3, with D perhaps matching TRBD1 (6 bases). Per germline, CDR1 KGHDR and CDR2 SFDVKD. The ends were cut back, 3 bases at V and 3 bases at J, with 9 bases in the middle. The CDR3 spans 14 residues. The CDR3 bases are TGTGCCACCAGTGATCCAACAGGGACAGATACGCAGTATTTT. Its protein product is CATSDPTGTDTQYF.

The CDR3 loop reads CATSATRGRDLGNEQFF. The DNA of the CDR3 is TGTGCCACCAGTGCCACCCGGGGTAGGGACCTAGGGAATGAGCAGTTCTTC. The chain uses TRBV24-1 and TRBJ2-1; D could derive from TRBD1 or TRBD2 (5 bases each). Germline V CDR1 and CDR2: KGHDR, SFDVKD. The length of the CDR3 is 17 residues. V lost 5 bases to trimming and J lost 7 bases, with 23 bases between them.

J is TRBJ2-1 and V is TRBV5-5; tentatively, D is TRBD2 (6 bases). The germline V and J ends were trimmed by 1 base and 4 bases, with 15 bases remaining between them. The CDR3 is 16 amino acids. CDR1 SGHKS and CDR2 YYEKEE come from the germline V gene (reference sequence). The CDR3 DNA follows: TGTGCCAGCAGCTTGCGGGAGAATGAAGTATACAATGAGCAGTTCTTC. Translated: CASSLRENEVYNEQFF.

The chain links TRBV3-1 (or the pseudogene TRBV3-2) to TRBJ2-3, with D unclear. Germline CDR1 is LGHDT and CDR2 is YNNKEL (reference sequence). The CDR3 sequence is 14 residues long. Trimming cost V 4 bases and J 0 bases, with 8 bases left between them. CDR3 coding DNA: TGTGCCAGCAGCCTCCAGGCTAGCACAGATACGCAGTATTTT. Translated: CASSLQASTDTQYF.

To note about this clone: A junction end diverges from the germline sequence, so it may reflect a read error. The chain is built from TRBV5-1 and TRBJ2-1, with D possibly being TRBD2 (5 bases). CDR1 and CDR2 (germline): SGHRS, YFSETQ. CDR3 length equals 12 residues. The CDR3 DNA reads TGCGCCAGCTCTAGCTCCGACAATGAGCAGTTCTTC. Amino acids: CASSSSDNEQFF.

This clone was seen more than once but under ten times. V is TRBV3-1 (or the pseudogene TRBV3-2) and J is TRBJ2-7, with 7 bases lining up with TRBD2. The germline gives CDR1 LGHDT, CDR2 YNNKEL (reference sequence). CDR3 length: 14 amino acids. The junction had 3 bases not matched to a gene; V was cut back by 3 bases and J by 1 base. In nucleotides, the CDR3 is TGTGCCAGCAGCCAGCGGGAGTCGTCCTACGAGCAGTACTTC. Its protein is CASSQRESSYEQYF.

A remark on this clone: Other nucleotide sequences in the sample specify the same CDR3. The gene calls are TRBV9 and TRBJ1-5, with 11 bases that match TRBD1. V was clipped by 2 bases and J by 3 bases; unmatched bases: 1. The CDR3 is 15 residues long. CDR1 SGDLS and CDR2 YYNGEE come from the germline V gene. CDR3 nucleotides: TGTGCCAGCAGCGTGGGACAGGGGGACAATCAGCCCCAGCATTTT. Translating gives CASSVGQGDNQPQHF. Combining the CDR3 with reference TRBV9 and TRBJ1-5 gives the whole variable domain DSGVTQTPKHLITATGQRVTLRCSPRSGDLSVYWYQQSLDQGLQFLIQYYNGEERAKGNILERFSAQQFPDLHSELNLSSLELGDSALYFCASSVGQGDNQPQHFGDGTRLSIL.